These 22 T cell receptor beta chains were all obtained from the same sample, sequenced in a study of cytomegalovirus exposure and HLA in healthy donors. Profiled with immunoSEQ multiplex PCR; TCRdb holds only in-frame clones, not every one. This table has around 60,000 clones, roughly nine tenths appearing once. The sequencing input was PBMCs. Source of these receptors: a woman aged 18-35 years in good health and CMV-seronegative.

This clone was observed once. CDR3: CASSSGLTSGGAFQGNIQYF. The CDR3 coding sequence is TGTGCCAGCAGCTCCGGCCTCACTAGCGGGGGGGCCTTTCAGGGAAACATTCAGTACTTC. The chain employs TRBV13 and TRBJ2-4; 13 nucleotides align to TRBD2. CDR1 and CDR2 (germline): PRHDT, FYEKMQ (reference sequence). The V and J ends lost 4 bases and 6 bases, in that order; junction bases with no gene match: 18. There are 20 residues in the CDR3.

The V and J genes are TRBV5-4 and TRBJ2-5; 12 nucleotides align to TRBD2. The CDR3 covers 15 residues. Germline CDR1 SGHNT, CDR2 YYREEE (reference sequence). The junction had 3 bases not matched to a gene; V was cut back by 4 bases and J by 2 bases. The CDR3 region has the DNA TGTGCCAGCAGCCTTACTAGCGGGGGGCAAGAGACCCAGTACTTC. This encodes CASSLTSGGQETQYF.

This clone has only a few counts. The V and J genes are TRBV6-1 and TRBJ2-3; weak D call: TRBD2 (5 bases). The V end was cut by 6 bases, the J end by 6 bases, with 19 bases between. Per germline, CDR1 MNHNS and CDR2 SASEGT. The CDR3 length is 15 residues. DNA for the CDR3: TGTGCCAGCAGACGGGGAGCCGCAGCCCCGGATACGCAGTATTTT. Translated, it gives CASRRGAAAPDTQYF.

The chain carries TRBV9 and TRBJ2-2; weak D call: TRBD2 (5 bases). V was trimmed by 4 bases and J by 5 bases, leaving 15 bases between them. This CDR3 contains 15 residues. CDR1 is SGDLS and CDR2 is YYNGEE in the germline V gene. The CDR3 bases are TGTGCCAGCAGCTTGACGAAGGGAGTGACCGGGGAGCTGTTTTTT. Its translation: CASSLTKGVTGELFF.

This chain connects TRBV13 to TRBJ2-1; 7 bases are a match to TRBD1. Germline assignment: CDR1 PRHDT and CDR2 FYEKMQ (reference sequence). The junction had 15 bases not matched to a gene; V was cut back by 1 base and J by 6 bases. The CDR3 covers 18 residues. CDR3 nucleotide sequence: TGTGCCAGCAGCTTAGAATCCCTCGCGACAGGGCAGGGCAATGAGCAGTTCTTC. Translated, it gives CASSLESLATGQGNEQFF.

This clone was observed a handful of times. The chain has TRBV28 and TRBJ2-1, with D possibly being TRBD1 (6 bases). Germline V gene lookup returns CDR1 MDHEN and CDR2 SYDVKM. V shed 7 bases and J shed 8 bases, with 24 bases lying between them. The CDR3 is 16 residues long. The CDR3: CASTPGDGVFYDEQFF. The DNA for the CDR3 is TGTGCCAGCACCCCAGGGGACGGGGTGTTTTACGATGAGCAGTTCTTC.

The chain recombines TRBV6-5 with TRBJ2-1; 12 nucleotides align to TRBD2. Germline values: CDR1 MNHEY, CDR2 SVGAGI. V shed 6 bases, J shed 8 bases, and the junction held 5 bases outside the gene matches. The CDR3 loop spans 14 amino acids. CDR3 in amino acids: CASSPSGGAYEQFF. CDR3 DNA: TGTGCCAGCAGCCCTAGCGGGGGGGCCTATGAGCAGTTCTTC.

V gene TRBV5-6 combines with J gene TRBJ2-1; 13 positions agree with TRBD2. V gave up 2 bases and J gave up 8 bases; unmatched junction bases: 10. CDR1 and CDR2 (germline): SGHDT, YYEEEE. The CDR3 runs 17 residues. DNA of the CDR3: TGTGCCAGCAGCTTCAAGGCCGGGACTAGCGGGAACGATGAGCAGTTCTTC. The encoded protein is CASSFKAGTSGNDEQFF.

V usage is TRBV6-5 and J usage is TRBJ1-2; TRBD1 might be the D (6 bases). The germline V gene has CDR1 MNHEY and CDR2 SVGAGI. The CDR3 consists of 14 residues. Between the trimmed V and J ends, which lost 2 bases and 4 bases, there was a span of 11 bases. In DNA, the CDR3 is TGTGCCAGCAGTTACGGGGTGGGGGCCTATGGCTACACCTTC. This gives the protein CASSYGVGAYGYTF.

The sample holds one count of this clone. The chain has TRBV27 and TRBJ2-7; D might be TRBD2 (5 bases). Looked up from germline, CDR1 is MNHEY and CDR2 is SMNVEV (reference sequence). Deletions cut 2 bases from V and 2 bases from J, with 10 bases between. CDR3 length: 14 residues. The CDR3 region has the DNA TGTGCCAGCAGTTTAATAGTCGGGACCTACGAGCAGTACTTC. This codes for CASSLIVGTYEQYF.

There are a few counts of this clone. This chain joins TRBV4-3 and TRBJ1-5; D uncertain. The germline V and J ends were trimmed by 0 bases and 10 bases, with 7 bases remaining between them. This CDR3 has 12 amino acids. Germline CDR1 and CDR2: LGHNA and YSLEER. CDR3 amino acids: CASSQDRGPQHF. In DNA, the CDR3 is TGCGCCAGCAGCCAAGATAGAGGACCCCAGCATTTT.

The rearrangement links TRBV19 to TRBJ2-3; 14 bases map to TRBD2. Trimming took 5 bases from V and 6 from J; bases not matched to a gene: 16. The germline V gene has CDR1 LNHDA and CDR2 SQIVND (reference sequence). The CDR3 spans 19 residues. CDR3 nucleotide sequence: TGTGCCAGTAGTTCAACGCCGGGACTAGCGGGAGCCGGTGGTGATACGCAGTATTTT. Residues: CASSSTPGLAGAGGDTQYF.

The J gene is TRBJ2-3, the V gene TRBV12-5, with 7 bases identical to TRBD2. The V and J ends lost 6 bases and 14 bases, in that order; junction bases with no gene match: 11. CDR1 is LGHNT and CDR2 is FRNRAP in the germline V gene. This CDR3 has 12 amino acids. The CDR3 here is CASGLANELSYF. The CDR3 bases are TGTGCTAGTGGACTAGCGAACGAATTGTCGTATTTT.

The V call is TRBV11-2, the J call TRBJ2-1; D is possibly TRBD1 (5 bases). Germline loops: CDR1 SGHAT, CDR2 FQNNGV. The CDR3 loop spans 15 amino acids. V lost 5 bases and J 2 bases, leaving 13 bases between the germline ends. The CDR3 loop is CASSGKGIPYNEQFF. CDR3 bases: TGTGCCAGCAGCGGCAAGGGGATTCCCTACAATGAGCAGTTCTTC.

The rearrangement links TRBV2 to TRBJ2-3, with TRBD1 matching over 7 bases. Germline trimming cut 6 bases from V and 5 bases from J; bases unmatched to any gene: 14. The CDR3 covers 16 residues. Germline V gives CDR1 SNHLY, CDR2 FYNNEI. CDR3 region: CASRDQQGIMGDTQYF. The CDR3 nucleotides read TGTGCCAGCAGGGACCAACAGGGGATAATGGGAGATACGCAGTATTTT.

The CDR3 DNA follows: TGTGCCAGCAGCCTTCTGCTAGGGACAGGGCTAACCTACAATGAGCAGTTCTTC. Residues: CASSLLLGTGLTYNEQFF. The gene calls are TRBV13 and TRBJ2-1; 9 positions match TRBD1. The CDR3 length is 18 residues. Looked up from germline, CDR1 is PRHDT and CDR2 is FYEKMQ (reference sequence). J lost 2 bases, V lost 5 bases, and 13 bases had no gene match.

The V call is TRBV5-1, the J call TRBJ2-3; TRBD2 matches at 8 bases. In germline, CDR1 is SGHRS, CDR2 YFSETQ. The V segment lost 3 bases and the J segment 0 bases; nucleotides outside the gene matches: 9. The CDR3 has 17 amino acids. The CDR3 bases are TGCGCCAGCAGCTCCCTCCTGGCTAGCGGGAGCACAGATACGCAGTATTTT. Its protein product is CASSSLLASGSTDTQYF.

V usage is TRBV28 and J usage is TRBJ1-4; 8 nucleotides match TRBD1. The ends lost 5 bases at V and 6 bases at J; junction bases unmatched: 2. Germline loops: CDR1 MDHEN, CDR2 SYDVKM. The CDR3 contains 13 residues. CDR3 residues: CASSDRGDEKLFF. CDR3 in DNA: TGTGCCAGCAGTGACAGGGGTGATGAAAAACTGTTTTTT. The entire variable domain, with the rest obtained from reference TRBV28 and TRBJ1-4, is as follows: DVKVTQSSRYLVKRTGEKVFLECVQDMDHENMFWYRQDPGLGLRLIYFSYDVKMKEKGDIPEGYSVSREKKERFSLILESASTNQTSMYLCASSDRGDEKLFFGSGTQLSVL.

For this clone: This CDR3 is missing its conserved last phenylalanine or tryptophan, likely due to a read error. Because the CDR3's place on the DNA is in doubt, the DNA is left out and the CDR3 is given as listed by TCRdb. V is TRBV6-1 and J is TRBJ2-7; the table gives TRBD2 as D, unverified against the DNA. The germline CDR1 and CDR2 sequences are MNHNS and SASEGT. The CDR3 numbers 13 amino acids, ends counted. CDR3 protein: CASSEKRRGAPFY.

The V and J genes are TRBV27 and TRBJ2-1; TRBD2 matches at 9 bases. J lost 10 bases, V lost 2 bases, and 12 bases had no gene match. Germline V gene sequence: CDR1 MNHEY, CDR2 SMNVEV (reference sequence). This CDR3 is 16 amino acids long. CDR3 protein: CASSLMRGRARGEQFF. DNA for the CDR3: TGTGCCAGCAGTTTAATGCGCGGGAGGGCCCGGGGGGAGCAGTTCTTC.

This chain uses TRBV6-6 with TRBJ2-7; 10 bases are a match to TRBD1. Germline loops: CDR1 MNHNY, CDR2 SVGAGI (reference sequence). The CDR3 totals 15 residues. The trim removed 5 bases at V and 2 bases at J, leaving 6 bases unmatched. The CDR3 spells CASSPRQGATYEQYF. As DNA, the CDR3 is TGTGCCAGCAGTCCCCGACAGGGGGCCACCTACGAGCAGTACTTC.

The rearrangement links TRBV4-2 to TRBJ2-7, with D possibly TRBD2 on 5 matching bases. This CDR3 comprises 18 residues. Germline CDR1 LGHNA, CDR2 YNFKEQ. Trimming cost V 2 bases and J 1 base, with 21 bases left between them. DNA for the CDR3: TGTGCCAGCAGCCAAATTGCCCTTGGGGAGATGAGTTCCTACGAGCAGTACTTC. It codes for CASSQIALGEMSSYEQYF.